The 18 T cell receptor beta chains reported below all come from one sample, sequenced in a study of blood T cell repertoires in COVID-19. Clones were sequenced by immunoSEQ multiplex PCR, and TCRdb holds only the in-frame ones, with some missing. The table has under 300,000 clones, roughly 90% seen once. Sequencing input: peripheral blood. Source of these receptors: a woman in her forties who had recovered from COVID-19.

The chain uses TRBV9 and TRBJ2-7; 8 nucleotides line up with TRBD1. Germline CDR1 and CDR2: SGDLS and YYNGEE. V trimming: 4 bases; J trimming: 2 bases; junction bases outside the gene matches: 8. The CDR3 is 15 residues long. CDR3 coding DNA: TGTGCCAGCAGCCCAAGACAGGGGAAGGCCTACGAGCAGTACTTC. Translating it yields CASSPRQGKAYEQYF.

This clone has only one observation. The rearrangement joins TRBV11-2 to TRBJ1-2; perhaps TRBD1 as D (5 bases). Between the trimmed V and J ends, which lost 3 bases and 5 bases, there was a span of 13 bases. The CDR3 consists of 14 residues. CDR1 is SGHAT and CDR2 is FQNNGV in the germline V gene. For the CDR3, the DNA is TGTGCCAGCAGCTTTGTCGACAGCTATTATGGCTACACCTTC. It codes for CASSFVDSYYGYTF. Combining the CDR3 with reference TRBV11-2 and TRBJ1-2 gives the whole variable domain EAGVAQSPRYKIIEKRQSVAFWCNPISGHATLYWYQQILGQGPKLLIQFQNNGVVDDSQLPKDRFSAERLKGVDSTLKIQPAKLEDSAVYLCASSFVDSYYGYTFGSGTRLTVV.

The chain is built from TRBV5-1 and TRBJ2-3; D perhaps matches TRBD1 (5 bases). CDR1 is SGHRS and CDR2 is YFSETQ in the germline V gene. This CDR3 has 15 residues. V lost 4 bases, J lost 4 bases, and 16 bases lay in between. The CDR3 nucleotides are TGCGCCAGCAGCCCCGCAGGGAACCCTGCAGATACGCAGTATTTT. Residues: CASSPAGNPADTQYF.

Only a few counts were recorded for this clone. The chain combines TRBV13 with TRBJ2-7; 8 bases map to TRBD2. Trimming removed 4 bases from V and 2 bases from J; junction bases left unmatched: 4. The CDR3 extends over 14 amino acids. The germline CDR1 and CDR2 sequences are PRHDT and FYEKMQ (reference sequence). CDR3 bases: TGTGCCAGCAGCTCACCGGGACTAGCCTACGAGCAGTACTTC. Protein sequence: CASSSPGLAYEQYF.

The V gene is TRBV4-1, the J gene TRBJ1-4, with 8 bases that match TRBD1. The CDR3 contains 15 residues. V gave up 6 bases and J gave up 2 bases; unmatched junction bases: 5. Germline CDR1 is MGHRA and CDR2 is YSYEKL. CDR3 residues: CASRSQGATNEKLFF. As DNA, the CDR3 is TGCGCCAGCAGATCTCAGGGGGCGACTAATGAAAAACTGTTTTTT.

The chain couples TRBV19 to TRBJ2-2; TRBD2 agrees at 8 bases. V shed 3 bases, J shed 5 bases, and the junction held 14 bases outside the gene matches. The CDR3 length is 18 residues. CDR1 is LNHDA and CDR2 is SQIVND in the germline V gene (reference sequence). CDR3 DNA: TGTGCCAGTAGTATGTTGGCTAGCGGGCGGCCTGGTACCGGGGAGCTGTTTTTT. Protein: CASSMLASGRPGTGELFF.

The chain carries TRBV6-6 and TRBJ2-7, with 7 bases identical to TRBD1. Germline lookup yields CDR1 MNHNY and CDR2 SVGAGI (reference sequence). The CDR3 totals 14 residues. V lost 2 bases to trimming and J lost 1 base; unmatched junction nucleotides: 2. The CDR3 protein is CASSYPDRSYEQYF. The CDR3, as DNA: TGTGCCAGCAGTTACCCGGACAGGTCCTACGAGCAGTACTTC.

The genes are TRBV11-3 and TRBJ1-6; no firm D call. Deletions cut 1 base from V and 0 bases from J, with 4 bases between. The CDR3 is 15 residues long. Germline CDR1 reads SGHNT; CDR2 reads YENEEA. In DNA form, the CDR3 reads TGTGCCAGCAGCTTAGGGGCCTCCTATAATTCACCCCTCCACTTT. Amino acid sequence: CASSLGASYNSPLHF.

The CDR3 loop is CASSHPTDPYGYTF. Here the CDR3 DNA reads TGTGCCAGCAGCCACCCGACAGATCCCTATGGCTACACCTTC. The chain carries TRBV7-9 and TRBJ1-2; D is possibly TRBD1 (5 bases). From germline, CDR1 is SEHNR and CDR2 FQNEAQ (reference sequence). This CDR3 has 14 amino acids. V was shortened by 5 bases and J by 4 bases, with 14 bases between the two germline ends. The variable domain in full, with the rest retrieved from reference TRBV7-9 and TRBJ1-2, is DTGVSQNPRHKITKRGQNVTFRCDPISEHNRLYWYRQTLGQGPEFLTYFQNEAQLEKSRLLSDRFSAERPKGSFSTLEIQRTEQGDSAMYLCASSHPTDPYGYTFGSGTRLTVV.

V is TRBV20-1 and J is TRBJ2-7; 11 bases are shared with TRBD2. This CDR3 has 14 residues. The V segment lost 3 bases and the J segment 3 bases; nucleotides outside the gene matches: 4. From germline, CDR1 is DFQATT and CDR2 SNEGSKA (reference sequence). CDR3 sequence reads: CSASDSGRVYEQYF. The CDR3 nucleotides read TGCAGTGCTAGTGATAGCGGGAGGGTCTACGAGCAGTACTTC.

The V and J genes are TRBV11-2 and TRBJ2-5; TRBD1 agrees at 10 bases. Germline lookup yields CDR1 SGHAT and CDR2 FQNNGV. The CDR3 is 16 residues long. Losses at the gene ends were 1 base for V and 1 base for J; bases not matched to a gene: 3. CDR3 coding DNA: TGTGCCAGCAGCTTAGGGGACAGGGGTCCCCAAGAGACCCAGTACTTC. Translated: CASSLGDRGPQETQYF.

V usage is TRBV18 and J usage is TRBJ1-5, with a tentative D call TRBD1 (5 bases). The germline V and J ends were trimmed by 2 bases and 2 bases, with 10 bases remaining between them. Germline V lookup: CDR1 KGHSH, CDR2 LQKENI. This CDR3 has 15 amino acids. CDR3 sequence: CASSPTGWGNQPQHF. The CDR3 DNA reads TGTGCCAGCTCACCAACAGGATGGGGCAATCAGCCCCAGCATTTT. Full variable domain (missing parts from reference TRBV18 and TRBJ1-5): NAGVMQNPRHLVRRRGQEARLRCSPMKGHSHVYWYRQLPEEGLKFMVYLQKENIIDESGMPKERFSAEFPKEGPSILRIQQVVRGDSAAYFCASSPTGWGNQPQHFGDGTRLSIL.

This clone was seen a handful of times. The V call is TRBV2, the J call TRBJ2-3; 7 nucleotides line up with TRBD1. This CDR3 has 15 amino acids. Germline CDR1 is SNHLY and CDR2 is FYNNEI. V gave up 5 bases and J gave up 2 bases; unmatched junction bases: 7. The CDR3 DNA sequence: TGTGCCAGCAGTCTGCGGACAGGAACCACAGATACGCAGTATTTT. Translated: CASSLRTGTTDTQYF.

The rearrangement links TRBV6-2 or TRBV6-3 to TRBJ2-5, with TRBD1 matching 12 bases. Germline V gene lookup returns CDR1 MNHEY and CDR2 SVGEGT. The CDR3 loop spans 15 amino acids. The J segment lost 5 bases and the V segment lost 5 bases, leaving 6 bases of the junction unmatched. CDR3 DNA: TGTGCCAGCAGTAAAGGGACAGGGGGCATTGAGACCCAGTACTTC. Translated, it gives CASSKGTGGIETQYF.

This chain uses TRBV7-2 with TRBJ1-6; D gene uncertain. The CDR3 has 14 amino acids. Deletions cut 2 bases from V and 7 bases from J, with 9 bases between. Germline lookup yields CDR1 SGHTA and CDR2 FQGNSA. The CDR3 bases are TGTGCCAGCAGCTTACTAGAGTCCAATTCACCCCTCCACTTT. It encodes CASSLLESNSPLHF.

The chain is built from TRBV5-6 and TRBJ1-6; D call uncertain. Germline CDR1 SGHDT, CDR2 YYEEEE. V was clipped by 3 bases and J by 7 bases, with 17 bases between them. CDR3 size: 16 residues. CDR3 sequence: CASSYPSGGGNSPLHF. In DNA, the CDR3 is TGTGCCAGCAGCTACCCTTCAGGTGGAGGGAATTCACCCCTCCACTTT.

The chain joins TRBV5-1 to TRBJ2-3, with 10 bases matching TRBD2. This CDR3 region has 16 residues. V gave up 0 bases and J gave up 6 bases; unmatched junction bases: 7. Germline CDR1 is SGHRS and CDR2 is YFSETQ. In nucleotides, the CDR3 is TGCGCCAGCAGCTTGGGTAGCGGGGGGCCCTTTGATACGCAGTATTTT. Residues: CASSLGSGGPFDTQYF.

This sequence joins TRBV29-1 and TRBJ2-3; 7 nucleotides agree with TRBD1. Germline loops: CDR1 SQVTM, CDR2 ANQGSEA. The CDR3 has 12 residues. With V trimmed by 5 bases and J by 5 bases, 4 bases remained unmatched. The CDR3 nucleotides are TGCAGCGTTCGACAGGGTGGAGATACGCAGTATTTT. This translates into CSVRQGGDTQYF.